These T cell receptor beta chains were read from a single sample in a study of cytomegalovirus exposure and HLA in healthy donors. Clones were read by immunoSEQ multiplex PCR, and TCRdb kept only the in-frame ones, dropping some. The sample shows fewer than 150,000 clones, 70% to 80% of them seen only once. The sample comprised PBMCs. These receptors were taken from a man under 40 in good health and CMV-seronegative. CDR3s include the opening cysteine and the closing phenylalanine or tryptophan. Fields, in order: CDR3 length, V gene, J gene, D gene, clone size, CDR3 DNA, CDR3 protein. A D gene is named only where the DNA matches it firmly. Clone size, where shown, is once, few, many, or a class for clones that have expanded.

CDR3 length: 14; V gene: TRBV4-3; J gene: TRBJ2-7; D gene: TRBD1; clone size: once; CDR3 DNA: TGCGCCAGCAGCCAAGATGGGGGACAGACCGAGCAGTACTTC; CDR3 protein: CASSQDGGQTEQYF
CDR3 length: 14; V gene: TRBV23-1; J gene: TRBJ1-5; D gene: TRBD1; clone size: once; CDR3 DNA: TGCGCCAGCAGTCAAGACAGGGGGGAGCAGCCCCAGCATTTT; CDR3 protein: CASSQDRGEQPQHF
CDR3 length: 15; V gene: TRBV29-1; J gene: TRBJ1-5; D gene: NA; clone size: NA; CDR3 DNA: TGCAGCGTCGTTACGGGGGGTAATAGCAATCAGCCCCAGCATTTT; CDR3 protein: CSVVTGGNSNQPQHF
CDR3 length: 14; V gene: TRBV5-4; J gene: TRBJ1-6; D gene: NA; clone size: NA; CDR3 DNA: TGTGCCAGCAGCTTGGGGACAGATAATTCACCCCTCCACTTT; CDR3 protein: CASSLGTDNSPLHF
CDR3 length: 14; V gene: TRBV29-1; J gene: TRBJ2-1; D gene: NA; clone size: NA; CDR3 DNA: TGCAGCGTTGAACCCCGAGGGCCGGGAATATTGCAGTTCTTC; CDR3 protein: CSVEPRGPGILQFF
CDR3 length: 15; V gene: TRBV19; J gene: TRBJ2-3; D gene: NA; clone size: NA; CDR3 DNA: TGTGCCAGTAGTATAGGCGCGGGAAGCACAGATACGCAGTATTTT; CDR3 protein: CASSIGAGSTDTQYF
CDR3 length: 16; V gene: TRBV5-1; J gene: TRBJ2-3; D gene: TRBD2; clone size: NA; CDR3 DNA: TGCGCCAGCAGCTCACTAGCGGGAGGGAGCACAGATACGCAGTATTTT; CDR3 protein: CASSSLAGGSTDTQYF
CDR3 length: 14; V gene: TRBV5-1; J gene: TRBJ2-7; D gene: TRBD2; clone size: NA; CDR3 DNA: TGCGCCAGCAGCTGGACTAGCGGTTCCTACGAGCAGTACTTC; CDR3 protein: CASSWTSGSYEQYF
CDR3 length: 17; V gene: TRBV19; J gene: TRBJ2-7; D gene: TRBD2; clone size: NA; CDR3 DNA: TGTGCCAGTAGTATTGCGACTAGCGGGAGTCCCACCTACGAGCAGTACTTC; CDR3 protein: CASSIATSGSPTYEQYF
CDR3 length: 14; V gene: TRBV30; J gene: TRBJ1-5; D gene: TRBD1; clone size: NA; CDR3 DNA: TGTGCCTGGGAGGGGACAGGGATAACGGAGCCCCAGCATTTT; CDR3 protein: CAWEGTGITEPQHF
CDR3 length: 14; V gene: TRBV28; J gene: TRBJ1-1; D gene: NA; clone size: NA; CDR3 DNA: TGTGCCAGCAGTTTGCAGGTTTCGAACACTGAAGCTTTCTTT; CDR3 protein: CASSLQVSNTEAFF
CDR3 length: 14; V gene: TRBV2; J gene: TRBJ2-7; D gene: NA; clone size: NA; CDR3 DNA: TGTGCCAGCAGTGAGGACGGACAGTACTACGAGCAGTACTTC; CDR3 protein: CASSEDGQYYEQYF
CDR3 length: 14; V gene: TRBV6-1; J gene: TRBJ1-1; D gene: NA; clone size: NA; CDR3 DNA: TGTGCCAGCACCCCGGGACTCATGAACACTGAAGCTTTCTTT; CDR3 protein: CASTPGLMNTEAFF